This TCR beta chain was recovered during a study of T cell repertoires in cytomegalovirus infection. Study-wide background: Both CMV infection and a matching HLA type were indicated by public TCR beta signatures.

TCRdb re-called the reads with MiXCR, one entry per CDR3 protein. There are about 60,000 distinct CDR3 sequences in the sample; approximately 36% occur only once, and roughly 70% lies in the top ten. There are 20 residues in the CDR3. Germline values: CDR1 MNHEY, CDR2 SVGEGT. The ends were cut back, 2 bases at V and 4 bases at J, with 26 bases in the middle. Comments on this clonotype: The antigen remains undetermined.

Regarding the study as a whole: Carriers of CMV plus the relevant HLA were identified by cumulative public TCR beta family frequency. HLA-C-restricted, CMV-specific TCR beta clonotypes were dominant ex vivo.

The TCR was taken from a human donor in good health (CMV status not recorded). Some clones in this sample may be carry-over from other donors' samples. V gene TRBV6-2 or TRBV6-3 combines with J gene TRBJ1-4; D is unclear. The material sequenced was PBMCs, sequenced either directly or after in vitro stimulation (not recorded which). CDR3 DNA: TGTGCCAGCAGTTACCCGACCCTGGCGGCAGCCTCGGACTTTAATGAAAAACTGTTTTTT. It is translated as CASSYPTLAAASDFNEKLFF.